Presented here are 28 T cell receptor beta chains from one specimen sequenced in a study of T-cell memory formation after mild COVID-19. TCRdb independently ran MiXCR on the 5' RACE reads; one entry per CDR3 protein. The sample has roughly 350,000 distinct CDR3 sequences; 25% to 30% are singletons. Input material: PBMCs or a T cell subset sorted from them (not recorded which). These receptors all come from an adult woman who had mild COVID-19 (a few samples of this study predate the infection). Cell type and time point are not known.

This sequence joins TRBV25-1 and TRBJ1-4, with D maybe TRBD1 (5 bases). The germline V and J ends were trimmed by 1 base and 5 bases, with 11 bases remaining between them. The germline CDR1 and CDR2 sequences are MGHDK and SYGVNS. The CDR3 consists of 15 residues. DNA of the CDR3: TGTGCCAGCAGTGAATGGGCAGGGCACAATGAAAAACTGTTTTTT. Amino acids: CASSEWAGHNEKLFF.

V is TRBV9 and J is TRBJ1-2; no reliable D call. Germline V gives CDR1 SGDLS, CDR2 YYNGEE. The length of the CDR3 is 16 residues. V was cut by 1 base and J by 5 bases, with 18 bases left in between. The CDR3 DNA reads as TGTGCCAGCAGCGTACTATCGACCGCCCGCGAATATGGCTACACCTTC. This codes for CASSVLSTAREYGYTF.

This clonotype was recorded once. The chain couples TRBV10-3 to TRBJ2-2; 9 nucleotides align to TRBD2. Per the germline V gene, CDR1 is ENHRY and CDR2 is SYGVKD. The CDR3 sequence is 15 residues long. V shed 3 bases, J shed 7 bases, and the junction held 6 bases outside the gene matches. Here the CDR3 DNA reads TGTGCCATCAGTGAATTAGCGGGAGACAACGGGGAGCTGTTTTTT. Its protein product is CAISELAGDNGELFF.

This clonotype came up many times. This rearrangement joins TRBV14 to TRBJ2-3, with D tentatively TRBD1 or TRBD2 (5 bases each). Germline V lookup: CDR1 SGHDN, CDR2 FVKESK. The germline V and J ends were trimmed by 1 base and 5 bases, with 13 bases remaining between them. This CDR3 contains 15 residues. CDR3 sequence (DNA): TGTGCCAGCAGCCAAGGAGGGGAGTTTGGAGATACGCAGTATTTT. Its translation is CASSQGGEFGDTQYF.

The gene calls are TRBV5-6 and TRBJ2-7; D gene unclear. Germline assignment: CDR1 SGHDT and CDR2 YYEEEE. The CDR3 has 14 residues. With 0 bases removed from V and 5 bases from J, the gap between germline ends came to 12 bases. This chain's CDR3 is CASSLGRSINEQYF. In DNA form, the CDR3 reads TGTGCCAGCAGCTTGGGGCGTTCGATCAACGAGCAGTACTTC.

The V and J genes are TRBV7-2 and TRBJ2-5, with 12 bases fitting TRBD2. Germline V gene lookup returns CDR1 SGHTA and CDR2 FQGNSA. The ends lost 5 bases at V and 6 bases at J; junction bases unmatched: 13. The CDR3 loop spans 17 amino acids. The CDR3 bases are TGTGCCAGCAGCGCGGCAGGGACTAGCGGGCCCATCAAGACCCAGTACTTC. It codes for CASSAAGTSGPIKTQYF.

The chain recombines TRBV12-3 or TRBV12-4 with TRBJ1-1; D might be TRBD1 (5 bases). V was trimmed by 5 bases and J by 10 bases, leaving 11 bases between them. This CDR3 is 11 amino acids long. The CDR3 is CASSVTGTAFF. In nucleotides, the CDR3 is TGTGCCAGCAGTGTGACGGGGACAGCTTTCTTT.

V usage is TRBV5-1 and J usage is TRBJ2-5; D gene ambiguous. The ends were cut back, 4 bases at V and 5 bases at J, with 18 bases in the middle. The CDR3 consists of 15 residues. Germline assignment: CDR1 SGHRS and CDR2 YFSETQ. The CDR3 here is CASSLGGYPRETQYF. The CDR3 DNA sequence: TGCGCCAGCAGCCTGGGCGGCTATCCCCGGGAGACCCAGTACTTC.

This clonotype turned up a few times. The chain recombines TRBV20-1 with TRBJ2-7; 10 bases line up with TRBD2. In germline, CDR1 is DFQATT, CDR2 SNEGSKA (reference sequence). Unmatched junction bases numbered 9, after V lost 3 bases and J lost 7 bases. This CDR3 has 14 residues. The CDR3 here is CSASLAGDRTEQYF. CDR3 sequence (DNA): TGCAGTGCTAGTCTAGCGGGGGACCGTACGGAGCAGTACTTC.

This clonotype was observed a handful of times. V and J are TRBV7-2 and TRBJ2-3; 7 nucleotides align to TRBD1. Germline V gives CDR1 SGHTA, CDR2 FQGNSA. The CDR3 length is 17 residues. Unmatched junction bases numbered 6, after V lost 0 bases and J lost 0 bases. CDR3 DNA sequence: TGTGCCAGCAGCTTAGCGCGAGGGGGCGCGAGCACAGATACGCAGTATTTT. It translates to CASSLARGGASTDTQYF.

This clonotype appeared many times. J is TRBJ1-4 and V is TRBV7-9; D is perhaps TRBD1 (6 bases). V was trimmed by 2 bases and J by 5 bases, leaving 9 bases between them. CDR3 size: 14 residues. Per germline, CDR1 SEHNR and CDR2 FQNEAQ (reference sequence). The CDR3 is CASSLTGKNEKLFF. As DNA, the CDR3 is TGTGCCAGCAGCTTAACAGGGAAGAATGAAAAACTGTTTTTT.

This clonotype was observed a few times. The chain employs TRBV7-2 and TRBJ2-3, with 7 bases matching TRBD2. The V and J ends lost 4 bases and 1 base, in that order; junction bases with no gene match: 8. The CDR3 is made up of 16 amino acids. The germline V gene has CDR1 SGHTA and CDR2 FQGNSA. CDR3 in amino acids: CASSSTSTLGTDTQYF. The CDR3 nucleotides read TGTGCCAGCAGCTCGACTAGCACCCTAGGCACAGATACGCAGTATTTT. Based on the CDR3 plus reference TRBV7-2 and TRBJ2-3, the full variable domain is GAGVSQSPSNKVTEKGKDVELRCDPISGHTALYWYRQSLGQGLEFLIYFQGNSAPDKSGLPSDRFSAERTGGSVSTLTIQRTQQEDSAVYLCASSSTSTLGTDTQYFGPGTRLTVL.

V usage is TRBV27 and J usage is TRBJ2-7; the D gene is possibly TRBD2 (6 bases). Trimming left V 5 bases short and J 6 bases short, with 20 bases between. The CDR3 length is 15 residues. Germline V gene data show CDR1 as MNHEY and CDR2 as SMNVEV (reference sequence). The CDR3 sequence is CASSLPGEKVSEQYF. CDR3 coding DNA: TGTGCCAGCAGTCTTCCGGGAGAAAAGGTTTCCGAGCAGTACTTC.

This chain links TRBV5-1 with TRBJ2-3; D is ambiguous. The CDR3 consists of 16 residues. V lost 0 bases to trimming and J lost 5 bases, with 16 bases between them. Looked up from germline, CDR1 is SGHRS and CDR2 is YFSETQ. This chain's CDR3 is CASSLGDLGKGDTQYF. In DNA, the CDR3 is TGCGCCAGCAGCTTGGGAGATCTAGGGAAGGGAGATACGCAGTATTTT.

The chain employs TRBV7-8 and TRBJ2-5; D remains ambiguous. The CDR3 extends over 13 amino acids. V lost 1 base, J lost 5 bases, and 8 bases lay in between. The V gene's germline CDR1 is SGHVS and CDR2 FQNEAQ. CDR3 sequence reads: CASSLGASETQYF. CDR3 nucleotide sequence: TGTGCCAGCAGCTTAGGCGCAAGTGAGACCCAGTACTTC.

The gene calls are TRBV7-9 and TRBJ1-6; unclear D gene. The CDR3 covers 13 residues. Deletions cut 1 base from V and 7 bases from J, with 5 bases between. Germline CDR1 and CDR2: SEHNR and FQNEAQ (reference sequence). CDR3 sequence: CASSLGGNSPLHF. In DNA, the CDR3 is TGTGCCAGCAGCTTAGGCGGGAATTCACCCCTCCACTTT.

The gene calls are TRBV3-1 and TRBJ2-7; 9 bases are a match to TRBD2. CDR1 is LGHDT, CDR2 YNNKEL, per germline (reference sequence). Losses at the gene ends were 0 bases for V and 1 base for J; bases not matched to a gene: 1. The CDR3 extends over 15 amino acids. Here the CDR3 DNA reads TGTGCCAGCAGCCAAGAAGCGGGAGGTTCCTACGAGCAGTACTTC. Amino acids: CASSQEAGGSYEQYF.

The chain carries TRBV18 and TRBJ1-2; the D gene is possibly TRBD1 (6 bases). Germline CDR1 KGHSH, CDR2 LQKENI. This CDR3 has 16 amino acids. With 2 bases removed from V and 6 bases from J, the gap between germline ends came to 19 bases. CDR3 residues: CASSPWTEAGGDGYTF. CDR3 sequence (DNA): TGTGCCAGCTCACCATGGACAGAGGCCGGCGGAGATGGCTACACCTTC. The full variable domain, completed using reference TRBV18 and TRBJ1-2, is NAGVMQNPRHLVRRRGQEARLRCSPMKGHSHVYWYRQLPEEGLKFMVYLQKENIIDESGMPKERFSAEFPKEGPSILRIQQVVRGDSAAYFCASSPWTEAGGDGYTFGSGTRLTVV.

The V and J genes are TRBV5-1 and TRBJ1-1, with TRBD1 as a possible D gene (5 bases). CDR3 length: 15 residues. Germline V gene lookup returns CDR1 SGHRS and CDR2 YFSETQ. V was cut by 0 bases and J by 4 bases, with 13 bases left in between. DNA of the CDR3: TGCGCCAGCAGCTTGGGAGGTGAGGGGTTCACTGAAGCTTTCTTT. It translates to CASSLGGEGFTEAFF.

This clonotype appeared a few times. The J gene is TRBJ2-5, the V gene TRBV5-1; 9 positions match TRBD2. In germline, CDR1 is SGHRS, CDR2 YFSETQ. The J segment lost 5 bases and the V segment lost 2 bases, leaving 7 bases of the junction unmatched. The CDR3 has 15 residues. The CDR3 protein is CASSFAGTSYETQYF. As DNA, the CDR3 is TGCGCCAGCAGCTTTGCCGGGACTAGCTACGAGACCCAGTACTTC. Together with reference TRBV5-1 and TRBJ2-5, the CDR3 gives the full variable domain: KAGVTQTPRYLIKTRGQQVTLSCSPISGHRSVSWYQQTPGQGLQFLFEYFSETQRNKGNFPGRFSGRQFSNSRSEMNVSTLELGDSALYLCASSFAGTSYETQYFGPGTRLLVL.

There are a few counts of this clonotype. V and J are TRBV6-5 and TRBJ1-1; D unclear. V dropped 5 bases and J dropped 7 bases, with 8 bases sitting between them. Looked up from germline, CDR1 is MNHEY and CDR2 is SVGAGI. CDR3 length: 11 residues. The CDR3 loop is CASSHYFEAFF. For the CDR3, the DNA is TGTGCCAGCAGTCATTACTTTGAAGCTTTCTTT.

This clonotype was counted a few times. The V call is TRBV4-3, the J call TRBJ2-5; the match to TRBD2 covers 8 bases. The germline gives CDR1 LGHNA, CDR2 YSLEER. V dropped 0 bases and J dropped 2; count of bases not matched to a gene: 5. The CDR3 is 16 residues long. CDR3 sequence reads: CASSQELAVPQETQYF. The CDR3 bases are TGCGCCAGCAGCCAAGAACTAGCGGTCCCTCAAGAGACCCAGTACTTC.

With respect to this clonotype: The CDR3 does not close with the conserved phenylalanine or tryptophan, likely indicating a read error. The chain employs TRBV25-1 and TRBJ2-7; no reliable D call. V lost 4 bases and J 1 base, leaving 2 bases between the germline ends. This CDR3 spans 11 amino acids. Per germline, CDR1 MGHDK and CDR2 SYGVNS. The CDR3 DNA reads TGTGCCAGCAGTGGTTCCTACGAGCAGTACTTA. This translates into CASSGSYEQYL.

This clonotype was counted between two and nine times. The chain combines TRBV6-5 with TRBJ1-5, with 7 bases identical to TRBD1. The length of the CDR3 is 14 residues. CDR1 MNHEY and CDR2 SVGAGI come from the germline V gene. V lost 6 bases to trimming and J lost 2 bases; unmatched junction nucleotides: 4. CDR3 in DNA: TGTGCCAGCAGCCGTGGACAGGGCAATCAGCCCCAGCATTTT. This codes for CASSRGQGNQPQHF.

The chain employs TRBV5-1 and TRBJ1-1; possible D gene TRBD1, 5 bases. The CDR3 length is 14 residues. Germline values: CDR1 SGHRS, CDR2 YFSETQ. V was shortened by 1 base and J by 4 bases, with 11 bases between the two germline ends. This CDR3 reads CASSLPGLGTEAFF. As DNA, the CDR3 is TGCGCCAGCAGCTTGCCAGGGCTGGGCACTGAAGCTTTCTTT.

This clonotype was found a few times. The chain couples TRBV4-1 to TRBJ2-1, with D perhaps TRBD1 (5 bases). Germline CDR1 MGHRA, CDR2 YSYEKL. The CDR3 extends over 12 amino acids. V was pared by 1 base and J by 15 bases, with 13 bases between. DNA of the CDR3: TGCGCCAGCAGCCAAGTGGAAGGGGCGCGGTTCTTC. This codes for CASSQVEGARFF.

This clonotype has just a few counts. The CDR3 spells CASRTRGAQETQYF. DNA for the CDR3: TGTGCCAGCAGGACTCGAGGCGCACAAGAGACCCAGTACTTC. The chain links TRBV2 to TRBJ2-5, with no clear D. CDR1 is SNHLY and CDR2 is FYNNEI in the germline V gene. CDR3 size: 14 residues. V lost 6 bases and J 2 bases, leaving 13 bases between the germline ends.

This clonotype showed up just a few times. V gene TRBV15 combines with J gene TRBJ1-1, with 7 bases aligning to TRBD1. CDR3 length equals 15 residues. Trimming removed 2 bases from V and 4 bases from J; junction bases left unmatched: 7. The germline V gene has CDR1 LNHNV and CDR2 YYDKDF (reference sequence). The CDR3 sequence: CATSRRQGGGTEAFF. The CDR3 bases are TGTGCCACCAGCAGACGACAGGGTGGAGGCACTGAAGCTTTCTTT.